Sequencing of this TCR beta chain was carried out in a study of cytomegalovirus exposure and HLA in healthy donors. Germline V lookup: CDR1 SGHRS, CDR2 YFSETQ. Between the trimmed V and J ends, which lost 7 bases and 0 bases, there was a span of 10 bases. The CDR3 spans 13 residues. This clone was found once. The antigen remains unidentified. The PCR contained 60 Vbeta and 13 Jbeta primers. The method was immunoSEQ multiplex PCR; TCRdb's version includes in-frame clones alone and lacks a portion of them. Of around 94,000 clones listed, roughly 77% were seen once; the top ten hold about 9.4%. Study-level points and caveats: In an earlier analysis, about 87% or about 30%: the productive usage of most TCR beta V segments.

Source material: PBMCs. The receptor's source is a human donor in good health. This sequence joins TRBV5-1 and TRBJ1-2; D gene uncertain. The CDR3 DNA is TGCGCCAGCTCCATCGGGGCTAACTATGGCTACACCTTC. It translates to CASSIGANYGYTF.